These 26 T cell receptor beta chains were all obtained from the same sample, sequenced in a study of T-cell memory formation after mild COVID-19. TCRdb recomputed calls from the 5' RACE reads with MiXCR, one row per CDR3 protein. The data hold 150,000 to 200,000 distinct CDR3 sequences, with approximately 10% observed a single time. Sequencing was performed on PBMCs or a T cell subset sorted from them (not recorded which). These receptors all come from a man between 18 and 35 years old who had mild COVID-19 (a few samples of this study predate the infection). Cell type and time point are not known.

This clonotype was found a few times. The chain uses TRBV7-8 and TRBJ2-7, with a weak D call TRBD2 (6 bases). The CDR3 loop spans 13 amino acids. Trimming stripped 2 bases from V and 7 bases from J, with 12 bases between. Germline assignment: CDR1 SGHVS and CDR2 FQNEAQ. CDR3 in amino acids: CASSLPPRGEQYV. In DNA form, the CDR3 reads TGTGCCAGCAGCTTACCCCCCCGGGGGGAGCAGTACGTC.

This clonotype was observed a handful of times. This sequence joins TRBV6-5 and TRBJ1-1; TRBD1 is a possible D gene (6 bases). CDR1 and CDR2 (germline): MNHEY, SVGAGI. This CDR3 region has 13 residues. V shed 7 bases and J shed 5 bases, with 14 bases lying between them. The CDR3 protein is CASTRPGETEAFF. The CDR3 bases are TGTGCCAGCACCCGCCCAGGGGAGACTGAAGCTTTCTTT.

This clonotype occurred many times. The CDR3 region has the DNA TGTGCCAGCAGCTTAAGGACAGGGGTTATCTACGAGCAGTACGTC. It translates to CASSLRTGVIYEQYV. The chain uses TRBV7-2 and TRBJ2-7, with 9 bases identical to TRBD1. CDR3 length equals 15 residues. V was pared by 2 bases and J by 3 bases, with 5 bases of the junction left unmatched. Germline loops: CDR1 SGHTA, CDR2 FQGNSA.

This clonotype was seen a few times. CDR3 coding DNA: TGTGCCAGCAGTTTGGCACAGGGAGATCAGCCCCAGCATTTT. Protein product: CASSLAQGDQPQHF. The genes are TRBV28 and TRBJ1-5, with D possibly TRBD1 on 6 matching bases. This CDR3 comprises 14 residues. V dropped 3 bases and J dropped 5 bases, with 11 bases sitting between them. Germline values: CDR1 MDHEN, CDR2 SYDVKM.

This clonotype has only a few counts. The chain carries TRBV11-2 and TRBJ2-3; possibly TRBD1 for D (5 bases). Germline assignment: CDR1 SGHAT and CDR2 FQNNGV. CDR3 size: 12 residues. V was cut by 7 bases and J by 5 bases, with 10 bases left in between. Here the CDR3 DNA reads TGTGCCAGCACCGAAAGGGGAGATACGCAGTATTTT. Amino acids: CASTERGDTQYF.

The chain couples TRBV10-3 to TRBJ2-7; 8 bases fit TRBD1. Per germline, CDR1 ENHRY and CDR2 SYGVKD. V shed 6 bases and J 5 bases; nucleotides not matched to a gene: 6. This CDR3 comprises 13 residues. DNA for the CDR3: TGTGCCATCAGCACCCTACAGGGGGACGAGCAGTACTTC. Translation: CAISTLQGDEQYF.

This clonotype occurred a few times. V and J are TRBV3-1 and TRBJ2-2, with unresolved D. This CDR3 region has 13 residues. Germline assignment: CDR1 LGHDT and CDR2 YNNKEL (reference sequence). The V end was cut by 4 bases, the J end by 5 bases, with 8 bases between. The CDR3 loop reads CASSLKRTGELFF. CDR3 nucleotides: TGTGCCAGCAGCCTAAAGAGGACCGGGGAGCTGTTTTTT.

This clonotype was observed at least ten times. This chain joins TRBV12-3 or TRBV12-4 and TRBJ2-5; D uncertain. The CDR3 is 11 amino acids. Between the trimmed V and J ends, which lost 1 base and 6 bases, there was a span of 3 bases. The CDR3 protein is CASSLEKTQYF. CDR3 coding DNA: TGTGCCAGCAGTTTAGAGAAGACCCAGTACTTC.

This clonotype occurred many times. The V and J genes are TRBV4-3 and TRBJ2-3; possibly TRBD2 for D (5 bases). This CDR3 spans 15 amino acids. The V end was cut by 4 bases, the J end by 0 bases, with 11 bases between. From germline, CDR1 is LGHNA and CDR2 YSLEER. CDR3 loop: CASSLLAGSTDTQYF. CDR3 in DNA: TGCGCCAGCAGCCTCCTAGCTGGTAGCACAGATACGCAGTATTTT.

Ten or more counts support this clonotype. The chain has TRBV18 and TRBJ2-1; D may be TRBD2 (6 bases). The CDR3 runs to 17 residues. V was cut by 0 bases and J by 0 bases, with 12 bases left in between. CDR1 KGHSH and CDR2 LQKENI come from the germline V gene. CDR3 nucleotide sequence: TGTGCCAGCTCACCACCGGGACTTTCGAGCTCCTACAATGAGCAGTTCTTC. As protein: CASSPPGLSSSYNEQFF.

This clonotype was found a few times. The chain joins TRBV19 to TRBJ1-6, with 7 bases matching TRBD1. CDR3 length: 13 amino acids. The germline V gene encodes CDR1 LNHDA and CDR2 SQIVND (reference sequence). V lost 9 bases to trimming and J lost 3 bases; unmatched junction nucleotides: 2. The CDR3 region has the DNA TGTGCCAGCCGGGACAGCTATAATTCACCCCTCCACTTT. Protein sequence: CASRDSYNSPLHF.

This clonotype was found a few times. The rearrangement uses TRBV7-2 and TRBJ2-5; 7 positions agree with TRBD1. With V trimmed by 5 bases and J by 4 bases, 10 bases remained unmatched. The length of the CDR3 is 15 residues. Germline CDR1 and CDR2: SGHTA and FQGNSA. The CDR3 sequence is CASSIQKGAGETQYF. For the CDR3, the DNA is TGTGCCAGCAGCATCCAGAAGGGGGCGGGAGAGACCCAGTACTTC.

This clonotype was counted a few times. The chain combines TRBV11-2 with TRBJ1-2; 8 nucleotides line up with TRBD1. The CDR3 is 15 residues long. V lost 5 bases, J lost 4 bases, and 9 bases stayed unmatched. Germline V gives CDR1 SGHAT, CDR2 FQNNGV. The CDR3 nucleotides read TGTGCCAGCAGCACCGTCACAGGGGGAGGCTATGGCTACACCTTC. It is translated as CASSTVTGGGYGYTF.

In nucleotides, the CDR3 is TGTGCCAGCAGCTTCTGGGTACCGACAGACGACTTCTATAATTCACCCCTCCACTTT. This codes for CASSFWVPTDDFYNSPLHF. The chain links TRBV7-2 to TRBJ1-6; D perhaps matches TRBD1 (5 bases). Trimming left V 3 bases short and J 3 bases short, with 21 bases between. This CDR3 contains 19 residues. Per germline, CDR1 SGHTA and CDR2 FQGNSA. The full variable domain, rest sourced from reference TRBV7-2 and TRBJ1-6, is GAGVSQSPSNKVTEKGKDVELRCDPISGHTALYWYRQSLGQGLEFLIYFQGNSAPDKSGLPSDRFSAERTGGSVSTLTIQRTQQEDSAVYLCASSFWVPTDDFYNSPLHFGNGTRLTVT.

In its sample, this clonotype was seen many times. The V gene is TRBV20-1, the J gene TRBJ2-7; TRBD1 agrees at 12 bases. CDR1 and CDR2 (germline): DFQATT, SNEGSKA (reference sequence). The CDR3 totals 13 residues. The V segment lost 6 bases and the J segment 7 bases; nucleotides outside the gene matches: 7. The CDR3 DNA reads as TGCAGTGCCGGGACAGGGGGCCTGGCTGAGCAGTACTTC. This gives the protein CSAGTGGLAEQYF.

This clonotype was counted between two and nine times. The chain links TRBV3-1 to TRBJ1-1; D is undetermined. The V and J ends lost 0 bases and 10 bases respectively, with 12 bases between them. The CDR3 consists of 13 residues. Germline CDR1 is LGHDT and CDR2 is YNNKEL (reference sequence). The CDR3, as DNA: TGTGCCAGCAGCCAAGAAGGAATCAACTCAGCTTTCTTT. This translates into CASSQEGINSAFF. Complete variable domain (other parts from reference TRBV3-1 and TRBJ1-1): DTAVSQTPKYLVTQMGNDKSIKCEQNLGHDTMYWYKQDSKKFLKIMFSYNNKELIINETVPNRFSPKSPDKAHLNLHINSLELGDSAVYFCASSQEGINSAFFGQGTRLTVV.

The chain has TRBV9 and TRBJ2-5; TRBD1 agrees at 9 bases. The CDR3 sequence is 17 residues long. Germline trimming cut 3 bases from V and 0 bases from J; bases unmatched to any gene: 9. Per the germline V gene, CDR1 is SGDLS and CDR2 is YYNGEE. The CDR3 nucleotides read TGTGCCAGCAGCGACCCCGACAGGGGGGTGAACCAAGAGACCCAGTACTTC. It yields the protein CASSDPDRGVNQETQYF.

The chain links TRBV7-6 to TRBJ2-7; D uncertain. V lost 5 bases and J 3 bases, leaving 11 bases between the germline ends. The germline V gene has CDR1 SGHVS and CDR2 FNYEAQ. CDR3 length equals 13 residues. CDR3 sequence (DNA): TGTGCCAGCAGCGATGACGGCCGCTACGAGCAGTACTTC. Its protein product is CASSDDGRYEQYF.

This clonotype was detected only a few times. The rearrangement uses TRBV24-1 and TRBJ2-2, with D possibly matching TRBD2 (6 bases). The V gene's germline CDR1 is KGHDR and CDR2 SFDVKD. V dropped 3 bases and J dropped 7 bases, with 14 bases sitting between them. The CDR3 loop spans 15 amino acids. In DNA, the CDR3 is TGTGCCACCAGTGATCGCGGGACCCTACACGGGGAGCTGTTTTTT. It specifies CATSDRGTLHGELFF.

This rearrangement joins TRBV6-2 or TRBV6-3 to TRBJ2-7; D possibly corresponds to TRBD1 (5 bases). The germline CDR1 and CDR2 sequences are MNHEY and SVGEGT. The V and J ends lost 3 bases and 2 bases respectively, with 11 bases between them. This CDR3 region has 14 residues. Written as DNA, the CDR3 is TGTGCCAGCAGTTATAGGGGCCCAACCTACGAGCAGTACTTC. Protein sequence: CASSYRGPTYEQYF.

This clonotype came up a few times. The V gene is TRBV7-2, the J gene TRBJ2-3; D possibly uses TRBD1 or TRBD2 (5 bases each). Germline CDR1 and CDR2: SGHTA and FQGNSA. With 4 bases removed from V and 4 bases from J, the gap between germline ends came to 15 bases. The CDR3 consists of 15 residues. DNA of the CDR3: TGTGCCAGCAGCTCACTAGGATTAGGGGCAGATACGCAGTATTTT. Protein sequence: CASSSLGLGADTQYF.

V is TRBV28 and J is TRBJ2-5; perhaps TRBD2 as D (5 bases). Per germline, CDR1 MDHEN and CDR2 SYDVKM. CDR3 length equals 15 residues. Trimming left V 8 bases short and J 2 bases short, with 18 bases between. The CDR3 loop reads CASGSVRVEQETQYF. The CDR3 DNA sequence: TGTGCCAGCGGAAGCGTGCGGGTTGAGCAAGAGACCCAGTACTTC.

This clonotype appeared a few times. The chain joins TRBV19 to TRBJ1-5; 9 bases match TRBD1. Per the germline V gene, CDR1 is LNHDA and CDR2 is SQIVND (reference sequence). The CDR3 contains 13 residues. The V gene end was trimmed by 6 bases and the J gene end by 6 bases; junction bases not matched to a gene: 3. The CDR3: CASRQGAFQPQHF. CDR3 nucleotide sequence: TGTGCCAGTAGACAGGGGGCTTTTCAGCCCCAGCATTTT.

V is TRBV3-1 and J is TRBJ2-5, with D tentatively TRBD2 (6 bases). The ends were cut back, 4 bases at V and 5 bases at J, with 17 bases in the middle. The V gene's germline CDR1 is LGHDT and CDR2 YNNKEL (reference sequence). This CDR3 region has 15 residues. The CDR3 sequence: CASSPRENARETQYF. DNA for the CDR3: TGTGCCAGCAGCCCACGGGAGAACGCCCGTGAGACCCAGTACTTC.

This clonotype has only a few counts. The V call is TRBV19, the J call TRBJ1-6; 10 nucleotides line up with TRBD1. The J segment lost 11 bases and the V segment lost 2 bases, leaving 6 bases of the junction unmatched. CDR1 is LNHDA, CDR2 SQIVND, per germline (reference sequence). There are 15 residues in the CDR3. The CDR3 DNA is TGTGCCAGTAGTATAACGGGACAGGGGAATCCACCCCTCCACTTT. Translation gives CASSITGQGNPPLHF.

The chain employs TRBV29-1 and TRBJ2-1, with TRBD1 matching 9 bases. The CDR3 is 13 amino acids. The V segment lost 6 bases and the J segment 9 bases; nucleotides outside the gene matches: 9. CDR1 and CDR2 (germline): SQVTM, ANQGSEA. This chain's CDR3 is CSVAGTGRSEQFF. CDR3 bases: TGCAGCGTCGCCGGGACAGGGAGGTCTGAGCAGTTCTTC.